The TCR beta chain described here comes from a study of blood T cells in healthy people across ages. For the study at large: The template switching approach captured approximately one barcoded beta molecule for every two T cells.

On this clonotype itself: The antigen is not known.

Study-wide results and caveats: Older age went with lower TCR beta diversity per million T cells, in a roughly linear way.

This CDR3 is 16 amino acids long. Germline CDR1 is SGHAT and CDR2 is FQNNGV. The V end was cut by 4 bases, the J end by 6 bases, with 21 bases between. The use of a sample-barcoded 5' primer and a J-beta primer mix characterized a second PCR of 7 to 11 cycles. MiXCR, run by TCRdb on the 5' RACE reads, gives a single entry per CDR3 protein. The sample carries 2 million or so distinct CDR3 sequences, just under 50% recorded once. The sequenced sample consisted of blood. The receptor was isolated from a woman between 40 and 50 years old in good health. The rearrangement uses TRBV11-2 and TRBJ1-2, with D perhaps TRBD1 (6 bases). In DNA form, the CDR3 reads TGTGCCAGCAGCTATAGAGAGTATGGCAGGGGTGATGGCTACACCTTC. Residues: CASSYREYGRGDGYTF. Supplemented by reference TRBV11-2 and TRBJ1-2, the full variable domain reads EAGVAQSPRYKIIEKRQSVAFWCNPISGHATLYWYQQILGQGPKLLIQFQNNGVVDDSQLPKDRFSAERLKGVDSTLKIQPAKLEDSAVYLCASSYREYGRGDGYTFGSGTRLTVV.